One sample yielded the 15 T cell receptor beta chains listed below, sequenced in a study of blood T cell repertoires in COVID-19. TCRdb's copy holds only in-frame clones and misses some; the assay was immunoSEQ multiplex PCR. The repertoire holds about 200,000 clones, with approximately 88% as singletons. The sequenced material came from peripheral blood. The source is a man aged 35 to 55 with acute or convalescent COVID-19.

This chain joins TRBV10-1 and TRBJ2-7, with a possible D match to TRBD2 (5 bases). Germline CDR1 WNHNN, CDR2 SYGVQD (reference sequence). CDR3 length: 13 residues. Trimming took off 5 bases at V and 4 bases at J, with 12 bases between the two ends. CDR3 residues: CASSKDSNYEQYF. The CDR3 nucleotides are TGCGCCAGCAGTAAGGACTCGAATTACGAGCAGTACTTC.

The CDR3: CASSPGGGTSYNEQFF. CDR3 bases: TGCGCCAGCAGCCCCGGAGGCGGGACTTCCTACAATGAGCAGTTCTTC. This chain joins TRBV5-1 and TRBJ2-1, with a tentative D call TRBD2 (6 bases). Trimming removed 4 bases at V and 1 base at J, with 15 bases between. CDR1 is SGHRS, CDR2 YFSETQ, per germline. The CDR3 is made up of 16 amino acids.

J is TRBJ2-7 and V is TRBV6-5; TRBD2 matches 7 bases. The CDR3 consists of 14 residues. The germline gives CDR1 MNHEY, CDR2 SVGAGI. V shed 10 bases, J shed 3 bases, and the junction held 12 bases outside the gene matches. The CDR3 loop is CATRRGEGLYEQYF. DNA of the CDR3: TGTGCCACCCGTAGAGGGGAGGGCCTCTACGAGCAGTACTTC.

This sequence joins TRBV5-5 and TRBJ1-5; 8 nucleotides line up with TRBD1. The CDR3 totals 15 residues. Losses at the gene ends were 1 base for V and 7 bases for J; bases not matched to a gene: 7. From germline, CDR1 is SGHKS and CDR2 YYEKEE (reference sequence). In nucleotides, the CDR3 is TGTGCCAGCAGCTTGCTGGCAGGGGGCGGACAGCCCCAGCATTTT. Translated, it gives CASSLLAGGGQPQHF.

The CDR3 nucleotides are TGTGCCAGCAGCCAAGGGTTCGGTGGCAATCAGCCCCAGCATTTT. It is translated as CASSQGFGGNQPQHF. V is TRBV3-1 (or the pseudogene TRBV3-2) and J is TRBJ1-5; no clear D gene. Germline V gene data show CDR1 as LGHDT and CDR2 as YNNKEL (reference sequence). The CDR3 contains 15 residues. V was pared by 1 base and J by 2 bases, with 9 bases between.

This sequence joins TRBV9 and TRBJ2-7; D call uncertain. CDR1 is SGDLS and CDR2 is YYNGEE in the germline V gene. The CDR3 spans 14 residues. V dropped 3 bases and J dropped 0 bases, with 10 bases sitting between them. The CDR3 protein is CASSEHTSSYEQYF. The CDR3 DNA reads TGTGCCAGCAGCGAGCATACGAGCTCCTACGAGCAGTACTTC.

The rearrangement links TRBV6-5 to TRBJ2-2; D gene unclear. V was cut by 0 bases and J by 6 bases, with 8 bases left in between. The CDR3 has 14 amino acids. CDR1 is MNHEY, CDR2 SVGAGI, per germline. This CDR3 is CASSYSFGAGELFF. CDR3 bases: TGTGCCAGCAGTTACTCATTTGGAGCCGGGGAGCTGTTTTTT.

Worth noting for this clone: At the DNA level, this CDR3 is encoded by other sequences in the same sample as well. The gene calls are TRBV19 and TRBJ1-5; no firm D call. V dropped 3 bases and J dropped 4 bases, with 4 bases sitting between them. The germline gives CDR1 LNHDA, CDR2 SQIVND (reference sequence). The CDR3 is 12 amino acids. The CDR3 DNA sequence: TGTGCCAGTAGTATCTTAAATCAGCCCCAGCATTTT. This codes for CASSILNQPQHF.

This chain joins TRBV19 and TRBJ1-4, with 10 bases lining up with TRBD1. The CDR3 runs to 15 residues. CDR1 is LNHDA and CDR2 is SQIVND in the germline V gene (reference sequence). Unmatched junction bases numbered 5, after V lost 5 bases and J lost 5 bases. The CDR3 loop reads CASSFRTGGNEKLFF. The CDR3 DNA is TGTGCCAGTAGTTTCCGGACAGGGGGGAATGAAAAACTGTTTTTT.

The chain employs TRBV5-1 and TRBJ2-5; D may be TRBD2 (6 bases). V was pared by 0 bases and J by 5 bases, with 17 bases between. The CDR3 totals 16 residues. The germline V gene has CDR1 SGHRS and CDR2 YFSETQ. As DNA, the CDR3 is TGCGCCAGCAGCTTGGAGGCGGGGCCGGGGAAGGAGACCCAGTACTTC. Protein: CASSLEAGPGKETQYF.

This clone was seen once. V and J are TRBV30 and TRBJ2-2; 9 bases line up with TRBD1. The V and J ends lost 7 bases and 1 base, in that order; junction bases with no gene match: 4. In germline, CDR1 is GTSNPN, CDR2 SVGIG (reference sequence). The CDR3 runs 14 residues. The CDR3 sequence is CASTGQGNTGELFF. In nucleotides, the CDR3 is TGTGCCTCCACGGGACAGGGGAACACCGGGGAGCTGTTTTTT.

Only one count was recorded for this clone. The V gene is TRBV19, the J gene TRBJ1-2, with 7 bases lining up with TRBD1. The CDR3 contains 17 residues. Germline lookup yields CDR1 LNHDA and CDR2 SQIVND (reference sequence). Trimming cost V 5 bases and J 5 bases; bases outside gene matches: 17. The CDR3 reads CASSESRDRGLYYGYTF. In nucleotides, the CDR3 is TGTGCCAGTAGTGAATCCCGGGACAGAGGATTATATTATGGCTACACCTTC.

This chain connects TRBV4-3 to TRBJ2-7, with 7 nucleotides matching TRBD2. The CDR3 totals 17 residues. Germline V gives CDR1 LGHNA, CDR2 YSLEER. The V and J ends lost 1 base and 4 bases, in that order; junction bases with no gene match: 13. This CDR3 is CASSQVPHEYGGYEQYF. The CDR3 nucleotides are TGCGCCAGCAGCCAAGTCCCACATGAATACGGGGGGTACGAGCAGTACTTC.

The J gene is TRBJ2-2, the V gene TRBV19; 8 positions agree with TRBD1. The CDR3 is 13 residues long. The junction had 0 bases not matched to a gene; V was cut back by 6 bases and J by 3 bases. Germline values: CDR1 LNHDA, CDR2 SQIVND (reference sequence). Here the CDR3 DNA reads TGTGCCAGTAGGGACAGGGACACCGGGGAGCTGTTTTTT. Its translation: CASRDRDTGELFF.

The rearrangement links TRBV14 to TRBJ1-5; tentative D call: TRBD1 (6 bases). Germline V gene data show CDR1 as SGHDN and CDR2 as FVKESK. This CDR3 region has 14 residues. Deletions cut 4 bases from V and 2 bases from J, with 9 bases between. CDR3 nucleotides: TGTGCCAGCAGCCTACAGGGCGGCAATCAGCCCCAGCATTTT. Translating it yields CASSLQGGNQPQHF. Full variable domain (missing parts from reference TRBV14 and TRBJ1-5): EAGVTQFPSHSVIEKGQTVTLRCDPISGHDNLYWYRRVMGKEIKFLLHFVKESKQDESGMPNNRFLAERTGGTYSTLKVQPAELEDSGVYFCASSLQGGNQPQHFGDGTRLSIL.